This T cell receptor beta chain was captured in a study of OX40 agonist ivuxolimab in advanced cancers. Turning to the study itself: It was ivuxolimab, an agonistic anti-OX40 (CD134) antibody, that patients were treated with.

This CDR3 has 12 residues. With 8 bases removed from V and 6 bases from J, the gap between germline ends came to 10 bases. CDR1 is MNHEY, CDR2 SVGAGI, per germline. Enrollment shut out patients with autoimmune disease history or systemic immunosuppression. Details on this clone: Its antigen is still unknown.

Data came from immunoSEQ multiplex PCR; TCRdb stores just in-frame clones and leaves some out. In the table there are about 68,000 clones, roughly 88% of which are singletons. Study-level findings and limits: CD4+ and CD8+ blood T cells expanded clonally by week 6 at 0.1 to 3.0 mg/kg.

The origin of this receptor is an adult with an advanced solid tumor such as melanoma, head and neck, liver or kidney cancer. The V and J genes are TRBV6-5 and TRBJ1-4; a weak D match, TRBD1 (6 bases). The sample in question was CD4+ or CD8+ T cells sorted from blood, obtained in a trial of the OX40 agonist ivuxolimab. The CDR3 loop reads CASGGPDEKLFF. The CDR3 DNA follows: TGTGCCAGCGGGGGGCCAGATGAAAAACTGTTTTTT.